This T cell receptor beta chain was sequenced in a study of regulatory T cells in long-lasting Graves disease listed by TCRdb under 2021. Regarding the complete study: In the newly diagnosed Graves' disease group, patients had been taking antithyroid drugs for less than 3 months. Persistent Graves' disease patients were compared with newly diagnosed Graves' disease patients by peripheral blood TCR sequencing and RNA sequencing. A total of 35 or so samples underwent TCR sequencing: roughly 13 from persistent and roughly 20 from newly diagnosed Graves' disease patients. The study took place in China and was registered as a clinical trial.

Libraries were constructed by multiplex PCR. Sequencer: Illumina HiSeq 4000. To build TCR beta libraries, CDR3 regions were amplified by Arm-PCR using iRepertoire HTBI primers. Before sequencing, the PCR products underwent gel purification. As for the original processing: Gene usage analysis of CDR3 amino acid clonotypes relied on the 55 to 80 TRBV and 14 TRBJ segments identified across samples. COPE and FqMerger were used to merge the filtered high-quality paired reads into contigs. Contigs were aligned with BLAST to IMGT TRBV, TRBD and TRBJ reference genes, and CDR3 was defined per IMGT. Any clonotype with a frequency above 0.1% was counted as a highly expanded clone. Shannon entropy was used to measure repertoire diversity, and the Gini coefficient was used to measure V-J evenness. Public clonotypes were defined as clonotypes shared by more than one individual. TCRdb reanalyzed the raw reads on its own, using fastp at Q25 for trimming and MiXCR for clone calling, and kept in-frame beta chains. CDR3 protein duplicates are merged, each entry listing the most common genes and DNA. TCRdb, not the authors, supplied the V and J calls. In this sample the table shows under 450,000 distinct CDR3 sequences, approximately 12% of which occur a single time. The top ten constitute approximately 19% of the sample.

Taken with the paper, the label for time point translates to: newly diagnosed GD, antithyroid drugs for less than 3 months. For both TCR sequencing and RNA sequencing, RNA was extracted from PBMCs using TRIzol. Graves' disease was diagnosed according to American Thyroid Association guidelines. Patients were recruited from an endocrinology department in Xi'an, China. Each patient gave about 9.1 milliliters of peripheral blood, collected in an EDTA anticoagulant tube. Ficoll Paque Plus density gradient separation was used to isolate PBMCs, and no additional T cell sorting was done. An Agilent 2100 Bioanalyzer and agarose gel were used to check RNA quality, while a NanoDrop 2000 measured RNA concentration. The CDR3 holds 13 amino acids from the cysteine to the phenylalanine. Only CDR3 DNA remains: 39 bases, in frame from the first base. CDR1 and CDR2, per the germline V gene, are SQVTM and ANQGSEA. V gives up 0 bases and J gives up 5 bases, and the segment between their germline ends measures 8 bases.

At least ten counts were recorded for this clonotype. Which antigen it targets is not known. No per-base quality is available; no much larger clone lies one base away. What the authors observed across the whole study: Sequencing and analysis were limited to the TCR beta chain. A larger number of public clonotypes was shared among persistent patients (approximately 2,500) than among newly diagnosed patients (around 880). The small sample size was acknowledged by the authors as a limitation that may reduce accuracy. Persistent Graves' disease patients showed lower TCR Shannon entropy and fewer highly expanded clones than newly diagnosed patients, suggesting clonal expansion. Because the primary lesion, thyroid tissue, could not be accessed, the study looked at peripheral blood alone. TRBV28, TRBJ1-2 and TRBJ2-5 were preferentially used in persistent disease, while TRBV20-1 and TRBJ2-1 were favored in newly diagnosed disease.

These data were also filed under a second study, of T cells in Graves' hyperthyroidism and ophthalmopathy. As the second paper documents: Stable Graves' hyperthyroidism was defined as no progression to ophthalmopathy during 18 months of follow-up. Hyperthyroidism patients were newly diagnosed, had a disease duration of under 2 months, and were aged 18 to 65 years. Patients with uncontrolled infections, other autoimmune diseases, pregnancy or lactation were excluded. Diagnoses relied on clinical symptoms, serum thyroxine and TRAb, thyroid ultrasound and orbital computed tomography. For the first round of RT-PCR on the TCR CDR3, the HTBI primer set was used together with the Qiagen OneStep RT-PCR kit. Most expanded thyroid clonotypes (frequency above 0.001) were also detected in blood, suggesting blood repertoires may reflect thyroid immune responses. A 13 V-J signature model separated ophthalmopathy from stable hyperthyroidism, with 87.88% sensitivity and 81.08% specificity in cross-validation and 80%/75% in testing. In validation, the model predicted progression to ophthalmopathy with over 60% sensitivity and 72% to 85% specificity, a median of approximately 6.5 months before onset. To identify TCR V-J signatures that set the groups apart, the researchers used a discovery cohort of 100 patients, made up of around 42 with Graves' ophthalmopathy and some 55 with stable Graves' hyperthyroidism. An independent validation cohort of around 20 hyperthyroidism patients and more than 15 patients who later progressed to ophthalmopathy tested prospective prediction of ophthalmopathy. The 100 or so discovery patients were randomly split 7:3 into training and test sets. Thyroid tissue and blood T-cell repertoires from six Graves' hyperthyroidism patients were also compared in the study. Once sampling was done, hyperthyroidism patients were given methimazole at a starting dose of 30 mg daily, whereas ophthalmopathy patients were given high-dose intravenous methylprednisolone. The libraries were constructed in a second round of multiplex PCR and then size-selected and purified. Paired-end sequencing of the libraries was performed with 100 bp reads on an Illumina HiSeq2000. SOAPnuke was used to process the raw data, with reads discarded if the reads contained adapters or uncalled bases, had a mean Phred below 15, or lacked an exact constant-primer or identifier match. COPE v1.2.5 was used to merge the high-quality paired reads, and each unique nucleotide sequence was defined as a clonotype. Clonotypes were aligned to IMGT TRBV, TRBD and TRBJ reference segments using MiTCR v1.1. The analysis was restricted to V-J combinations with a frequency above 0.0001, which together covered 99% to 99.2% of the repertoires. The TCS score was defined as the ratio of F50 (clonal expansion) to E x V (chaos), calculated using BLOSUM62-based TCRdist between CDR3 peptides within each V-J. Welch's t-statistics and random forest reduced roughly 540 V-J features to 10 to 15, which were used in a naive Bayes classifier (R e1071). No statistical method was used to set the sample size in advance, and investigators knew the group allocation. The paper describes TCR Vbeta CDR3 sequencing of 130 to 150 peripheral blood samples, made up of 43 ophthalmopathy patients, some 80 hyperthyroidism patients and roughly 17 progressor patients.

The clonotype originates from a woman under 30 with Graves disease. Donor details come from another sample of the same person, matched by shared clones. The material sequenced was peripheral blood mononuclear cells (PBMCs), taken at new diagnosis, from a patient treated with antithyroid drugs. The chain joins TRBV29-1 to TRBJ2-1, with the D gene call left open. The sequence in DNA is TGCAGCGTTGAAGATGCTCTAGACAATGAGCAGTTCTTC. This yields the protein CSVEDALDNEQFF.